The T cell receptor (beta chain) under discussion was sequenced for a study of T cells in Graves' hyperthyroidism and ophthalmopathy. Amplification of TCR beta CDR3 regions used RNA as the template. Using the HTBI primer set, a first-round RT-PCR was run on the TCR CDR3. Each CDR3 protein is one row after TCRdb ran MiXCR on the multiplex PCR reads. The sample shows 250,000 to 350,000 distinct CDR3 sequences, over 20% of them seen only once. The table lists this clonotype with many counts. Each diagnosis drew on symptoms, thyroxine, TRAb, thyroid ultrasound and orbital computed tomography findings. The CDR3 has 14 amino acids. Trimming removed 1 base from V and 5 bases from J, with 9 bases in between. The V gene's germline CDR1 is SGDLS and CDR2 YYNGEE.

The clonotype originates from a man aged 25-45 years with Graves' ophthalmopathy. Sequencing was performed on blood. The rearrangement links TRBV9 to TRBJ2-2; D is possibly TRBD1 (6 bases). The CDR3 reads CASSVSGATGELFF. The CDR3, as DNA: TGTGCCAGCAGCGTATCAGGGGCAACCGGGGAGCTGTTTTTT.